This TCR beta chain was recovered during a study of T cell responses to AZD1222 COVID-19 vaccine (dated by TCRdb to about 2021). Background for the entire study: Because spike-specific TCR depth and breadth did not differ between the two schedules, AZD1222 recipients who got a second dose at roughly 4 weeks were pooled with those who got a second dose at roughly 12 weeks. A total of 230 or so trial participants underwent TCR sequencing, of whom some 210 received two doses of AZD1222 and around 25 received two doses of the MenACWY control vaccine. Enrollment into the trials was organized by age into subgroups of 18-55, 56-69 and 70-plus years, and those subgroups contained about 160, 30 and 59 TCR-sequenced participants, respectively.

Turning to this clone: This receptor's antigen is unknown. Nothing much larger sits one base from this clone, and base qualities are not available.

In the paper's terms, the time point label means: baseline before first vaccination. Vaccinee samples were obtained from the UK trials COV001 and COV002, which included a single-blind randomized controlled phase 2/3 trial of AZD1222 (ChAdOx1 nCoV-19) in healthy adults. For TCRbeta chain sequencing, PBMC samples were collected from trial participants at day 0 and at day 28 after the second dose. The CDR3 regions of human TCRbeta chains were analyzed by immunosequencing. On the authors' methods: TCRs in the repertoires were compared against a reference library of SARS-CoV-2-specific TCRs that had been generated with the MIRA antigen-specificity platform. Breadth was defined as the fraction of unique TCRs that were SARS-CoV-2-associated, and depth was defined as the fraction of total T cells that were SARS-CoV-2-associated. Using the MIRA data, every spike-specific TCR was mapped to the spike region that the TCR reacted to and assigned to either a CD4 or a CD8 class. Log10-transformed breadth and depth values were compared by one-way ANOVA with Sidak's multiple comparisons tests. TCRdb retrieved this table from immuneACCESS and kept in-frame rearrangements only. Not all clones are present; in checked studies, unresolved V genes account for under half, and no reason is known for the remainder. The V and J calls and clone size are taken from that table; D and trimming were inferred from the DNA. Present in this sample are some 120,000 clones, roughly 86% of which were seen just once. The ten biggest clones cover around 10% of the sample.

Paper-wide results and their limitations: Conclusions about previously exposed vaccinees are limited, since just 5 or 6 AZD1222 recipients were seropositive for SARS-CoV-2 at baseline. Vaccine-associated CD4 TCRs spanned the whole spike protein, with dominant responses in regions 160-218 and 743-854. Participants were mostly white British and included more females than males, and it was suggested by the authors that clonal diversity may have been underestimated. After two AZD1222 doses, spike-specific TCR breadth and depth were significantly higher than at day 0 and than in MenACWY recipients. The 56-69-year group was small, and its depth increase did not reach significance, likely because of low power. No day 14 peak-response samples were available, so repertoires were characterized only after the peak T cell response. Nearly half of unique spike-specific TCRs reportedly recognized epitopes outside regions mutated in the B.1.351 and B.1.1.7 variants.

As encoded in the germline V gene, CDR1 is SGDLS while CDR2 is YYNGEE. Unmatched junction bases come to 14, with V trimmed by 4 bases and J by 4 bases. Inclusive of the bounding cysteine and phenylalanine, the CDR3 is 16 residues long. Only CDR3 DNA is held: 48 bases, read in frame from base 1. The rearranged segments are TRBV9 and TRBJ2-7, with 7 bases in between that match TRBD2. The starting material was peripheral blood, obtained on day 0 of AZD1222 vaccination. This clonotype originated in an adult in good health. The CDR3 protein is CASSSRGTTRTYEQYF. The DNA reads TGTGCCAGCAGCTCACGGGGGACTACCAGAACATACGAGCAGTACTTC.